The present T cell receptor (beta chain) was sequenced within a study of T-cell reconstitution after alpha-beta-depleted transplantation in children. General observations from the study: Several patients had high TCRbeta diversity at day 60; it came from surviving recipient T cells and thymic progenitors. Reports say that about two months after transplant, the alpha-beta T cells came out of several hundred graft clones that had expanded. A year had passed since transplant, and T-cell counts and diversity by then came mostly from newly produced T cells.

The CDR3 runs 15 residues. V dropped 3 bases and J dropped 2; count of bases not matched to a gene: 5. The germline gives CDR1 SGHVS, CDR2 FNYEAQ. Unique molecular identifiers were incorporated during preparation of the TCRbeta library. TCRdb called the PCR reads again in MiXCR, with one record for every CDR3 protein. This sample yields some 840,000 distinct CDR3 sequences, of which roughly 16% are seen a single time; roughly 5% belongs to the top ten. In this sample, this clonotype turned up a few times. Its antigen is currently unknown. The sequenced sample was PBMCs, mostly from graft donor cells, obtained 360 days after TCRalphabeta/CD19-depleted stem cell transplant. V and J are TRBV7-6 and TRBJ2-7; 9 positions agree with TRBD2. This sequence was found in a male patient between 10 and 17 years old who had a stem cell transplant for acute lymphoblastic leukemia, so the T cells may come from the graft donor. CDR3 DNA: TGTGCCAGCAGCTTGGCTAGCGGGGCTACCTACGAGCAGTACTTC. This sequence encodes CASSLASGATYEQYF.